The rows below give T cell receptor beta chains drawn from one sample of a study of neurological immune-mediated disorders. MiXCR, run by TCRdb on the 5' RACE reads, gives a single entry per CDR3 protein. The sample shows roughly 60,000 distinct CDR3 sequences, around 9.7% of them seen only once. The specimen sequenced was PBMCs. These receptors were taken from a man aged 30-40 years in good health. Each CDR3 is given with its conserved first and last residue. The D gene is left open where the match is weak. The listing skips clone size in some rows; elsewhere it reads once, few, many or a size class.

CASSLAQGLTDTQYF | TGTGCCAGCAGTTTAGCTCAGGGATTAACAGATACGCAGTATTTT | TRBV12-3/TRBV12-4 | - | many | TRBJ2-3
CASSRTSGSTYEQYF | TGTGCCAGCAGTCGGACTAGCGGGAGTACGTACGAGCAGTACTTC | TRBV6-5 | TRBD2 | many | TRBJ2-7
CSAIIQGDGANVLTF | TGCAGTGCTATTATACAGGGCGATGGGGCCAACGTCCTGACTTTC | TRBV20-1 | - | many | TRBJ2-6
CASSPAGSEAFF | TGCGCCAGCAGCCCGGCGGGGAGTGAAGCTTTCTTT | TRBV5-1 | - | many | TRBJ1-1
CASSTPGEGEQYF | TGTGCCAGCAGTACCCCGGGGGAGGGCGAGCAGTACTTC | TRBV28 | TRBD2 | many | TRBJ2-7
CSARGPGQVKSEQYF | TGCAGTGCTAGGGGGCCGGGACAGGTAAAAAGCGAGCAGTACTTC | TRBV20-1 | TRBD1 | many | TRBJ2-7
CASSPPAVETQYF | TGCGCCAGCTCCCCCCCCGCTGTTGAGACCCAGTACTTC | TRBV4-1 | - | many | TRBJ2-5
CASSNSAHNYGYTF | TGTGCCAGCAGCAACTCGGCCCACAACTATGGCTACACCTTC | TRBV9 | - | - | TRBJ1-2
CASSLSPAETPNTGELFF | TGCGCCAGCAGCTTGTCTCCAGCGGAGACACCGAACACCGGGGAGCTGTTTTTT | TRBV5-1 | - | many | TRBJ2-2
CASSLGLSSITETQYF | TGCGCCAGCAGCTTGGGGCTTAGTAGCATTACGGAGACCCAGTACTTC | TRBV5-1 | - | many | TRBJ2-5
CASSLTGPGTEAFF | TGTGCCAGCAGCTTAACGGGCCCGGGCACTGAAGCTTTCTTT | TRBV7-3 | - | many | TRBJ1-1
CSMSLGADTQYF | TGCAGCATGTCCCTAGGAGCAGATACGCAGTATTTT | TRBV29-1 | - | many | TRBJ2-3
CASGKGGTAKNIQYF | TGTGCCAGCGGAAAGGGAGGGACGGCCAAAAACATTCAGTACTTC | TRBV7-2 | TRBD2 | many | TRBJ2-4
CASSEAKGQGYEQYF | TGTGCCAGCAGTGAAGCGAAGGGACAGGGATACGAGCAGTACTTC | TRBV6-1 | TRBD1 | - | TRBJ2-7
CASSQDSRYNEQFF | TGTGCCAGCAGCCAGGACAGCAGATACAATGAGCAGTTCTTC | TRBV7-2 | - | many | TRBJ2-1
CASREGQGAADTQYF | TGTGCCAGCAGGGAGGGACAGGGGGCTGCAGATACGCAGTATTTT | TRBV12-3/TRBV12-4 | TRBD1 | many | TRBJ2-3
CASSLLGITDTQYF | TGTGCCAGCAGCTTACTCGGCATCACAGATACGCAGTATTTT | TRBV7-2 | - | many | TRBJ2-3
CASSFPGAYGEQYF | TGTGCCAGCAGCTTCCCCGGGGCCTACGGCGAGCAGTACTTC | TRBV7-9 | - | many | TRBJ2-7
CSAGGTLLSTDTQYF | TGCAGTGCTGGGGGGACACTTTTAAGCACAGATACGCAGTATTTT | TRBV20-1 | - | - | TRBJ2-3
CASSLDGSNQPQHF | TGCGCCAGCAGCTTGGACGGCAGCAATCAGCCCCAGCATTTT | TRBV5-1 | - | many | TRBJ1-5
CASSLGTGRQETQYF | TGTGCCAGCAGCTTAGGAACAGGGCGTCAAGAGACCCAGTACTTC | TRBV7-2 | - | many | TRBJ2-5
CASSPPGSGLFQGQYF | TGTGCCAGCAGCCCCCCTGGTAGCGGATTATTCCAGGGGCAGTACTTC | TRBV11-2 | - | medium-sized | TRBJ2-7
CASTFGWQGADEQYF | TGTGCCAGCACCTTCGGGTGGCAGGGGGCTGACGAGCAGTACTTC | TRBV7-8 | TRBD1 | - | TRBJ2-7
CASSQSGPGELFF | TGTGCCAGCAGCCAATCGGGGCCCGGGGAGCTGTTTTTT | TRBV14 | - | many | TRBJ2-2
CATSRDIGGARVTEAFF | TGTGCCACCAGCAGAGATATAGGGGGGGCGCGGGTGACTGAAGCTTTCTTT | TRBV15 | - | many | TRBJ1-1
CASSLVRGQLYEQYF | TGTGCCAGCAGCTTAGTTCGGGGACAGCTCTACGAGCAGTACTTC | TRBV7-8 | TRBD1 | many | TRBJ2-7
CASSVGPRVEPQHF | TGTGCCAGCAGCGTAGGGCCTCGGGTGGAGCCCCAGCATTTT | TRBV9 | - | few | TRBJ1-5
CASSLRQDNSPLHF | TGTGCCAGCAGTTTAAGACAGGATAATTCACCCCTCCACTTT | TRBV27 | - | many | TRBJ1-6
CASSLAAGVGYEQFF | TGCGCCAGCAGCTTGGCTGCGGGTGTCGGCTATGAGCAGTTCTTC | TRBV5-1 | - | many | TRBJ2-1
CASSSGTGNDEQYF | TGTGCCAGCAGTTCCGGGACAGGGAACGACGAGCAGTACTTC | TRBV25-1 | TRBD1 | many | TRBJ2-7
CASSPVAGVEETQYF | TGTGCCAGCAGTCCGGTAGCGGGAGTGGAAGAGACCCAGTACTTC | TRBV28 | TRBD2 | many | TRBJ2-5
CASSGEVMNTEAFF | TGTGCCAGCAGCGGAGAAGTGATGAACACTGAAGCTTTCTTT | TRBV3-1 | - | - | TRBJ1-1
CASSLVPLTSGSSYNEQFF | TGCGCCAGCAGCTTGGTCCCCTTGACTAGCGGGAGTTCATACAATGAGCAGTTCTTC | TRBV5-1 | TRBD2 | many | TRBJ2-1
CASSSFPGLAVSSYNEQFF | TGTGCCAGCAGCTCCTTTCCGGGACTAGCGGTTAGCTCCTACAATGAGCAGTTCTTC | TRBV7-2 | TRBD2 | many | TRBJ2-1
CASSLVLIGDETTYTF | TGTGCCAGCAGCTTGGTTTTGATAGGAGACGAAACCACCTACACCTTC | TRBV7-8 | - | - | TRBJ1-2
CSARDGARGRGNTIYF | TGCAGTGCTAGAGATGGTGCCAGGGGGCGCGGAAACACCATATATTTT | TRBV20-1 | TRBD1 | many | TRBJ1-3
CARKPGQGRGAKNIQYF | TGTGCCAGGAAACCGGGACAGGGTAGGGGAGCCAAAAACATTCAGTACTTC | TRBV25-1 | TRBD1 | - | TRBJ2-4
CASQYAGAWTDTQYF | TGTGCCAGCCAGTACGCGGGAGCGTGGACAGATACGCAGTATTTT | TRBV28 | TRBD2 | many | TRBJ2-3
CASSADRSYYEQYF | TGCGCCAGCAGCGCGGACAGGTCTTACTACGAGCAGTACTTC | TRBV5-1 | TRBD1 | many | TRBJ2-7
CASSMAAGDPYEQYF | TGCGCCAGCAGCATGGCAGCAGGGGACCCCTACGAGCAGTACTTC | TRBV5-1 | - | many | TRBJ2-7
CASSLGGGEKDTQYF | TGCGCCAGCAGCTTGGGCGGAGGGGAAAAAGATACGCAGTATTTT | TRBV5-1 | - | many | TRBJ2-3
CSARWTGESETQYF | TGCAGTGCTAGGTGGACAGGGGAATCAGAGACCCAGTACTTC | TRBV20-1 | TRBD1 | many | TRBJ2-5
CATSGVGPEYQETQYF | TGTGCCACCAGTGGAGTAGGACCCGAGTACCAAGAGACCCAGTACTTC | TRBV24-1 | - | many | TRBJ2-5
CASSNIRTGSNQPQHF | TGTGCCAGCAGCAATATCCGTACTGGGAGCAATCAGCCCCAGCATTTT | TRBV12-3/TRBV12-4 | - | many | TRBJ1-5
CASSQGPWGANTEAFF | TGCGCCAGCAGCCAAGGCCCGTGGGGGGCGAACACTGAAGCTTTCTTT | TRBV4-1 | - | many | TRBJ1-1
CASSLYTISNEKLFF | TGTGCCAGCAGTCTCTATACGATTTCTAATGAAAAACTGTTTTTT | TRBV6-1 | - | few | TRBJ1-4
CSARGGAGAWEQFF | TGCAGTGCTAGAGGTGGGGCGGGAGCGTGGGAGCAGTTCTTC | TRBV20-1 | TRBD2 | few | TRBJ2-1
CASSMTGNTEAFF | TGTGCCAGCAGCATGACAGGGAACACTGAAGCTTTCTTT | TRBV5-6 | - | many | TRBJ1-1
CAISEQHLSYNEQFF | TGTGCCATCAGTGAGCAACACCTCTCCTACAATGAGCAGTTCTTC | TRBV10-3 | - | many | TRBJ2-1